This TCR beta chain was sequenced in a study of T cell repertoires in cytomegalovirus infection. For the study at large: The authors relied on CMV epitopes, both recently identified HLA-C-restricted and well-studied HLA-B-restricted. Signatures in public TCR beta sequences pointed to both CMV infection and matching HLA type. The study's findings and limits: CMV-specific TCR beta clonotypes restricted by HLA-C dominated the ex vivo response.

MiXCR, applied by TCRdb to the reads, yields one record per CDR3 protein. The repertoire holds approximately 470,000 distinct CDR3 sequences, with under 55% as singletons. The V and J ends lost 6 bases and 3 bases respectively, with 12 bases between them. In germline, CDR1 is SEHNR, CDR2 FQNEAQ (reference sequence). This CDR3 comprises 13 residues. As for this clonotype: Antigen: not known.

The chain employs TRBV7-9 and TRBJ2-7, with D perhaps being TRBD1 or TRBD2 (5 bases each). The sequence came from a human donor in good health (CMV status not recorded). Some clones in this sample may be carry-over from other donors' samples. Sequencing was performed on cultured PBMCs, taken from culture after CMV antigen stimulation. For the CDR3, the DNA is TGTGCCAGCAGGTCCGGGACCCACTACGAGCAGTACTTC. Residues: CASRSGTHYEQYF.